These 3 T cell receptor beta chains were all obtained from the same sample, sequenced in a study of tissue T cells after allogeneic stem cell transplantation. Assay: immunoSEQ multiplex PCR; the TCRdb copy retains only in-frame clones and omits some. The sample lists 2,200 or so clones; about 61% were seen once. Enrolled prospectively were adult allogeneic hematopoietic cell transplant recipients whose graft-versus-host disease was steroid-refractory. Sequenced here: ileal tissue, sampled at autopsy. The receptors here all came from a male patient at least 60 years old with steroid-refractory graft-versus-host disease after an allogeneic stem cell transplant. Some T cells may arise from the graft donor.

Within the sample, this clone is large. V usage is TRBV15 and J usage is TRBJ1-3; tentative D call: TRBD1 (5 bases). Deletions cut 3 bases from V and 1 base from J, with 19 bases between. Germline lookup yields CDR1 LNHNV and CDR2 YYDKDF (reference sequence). The CDR3 contains 18 residues. CDR3 nucleotides: TGTGCCACCAGCAGGACCTTTATCAGGGTGCCATCTGGAAACACCATATATTTT. This gives the protein CATSRTFIRVPSGNTIYF.

This chain uses TRBV7-9 with TRBJ2-7; TRBD1 aligns across 8 bases. Unmatched junction bases numbered 4, after V lost 0 bases and J lost 3 bases. CDR1 is SEHNR, CDR2 FQNEAQ, per germline (reference sequence). The CDR3 totals 15 residues. The CDR3 DNA reads as TGTGCCAGCAGCTTAGCTCAGGGGGCATTCTACGAGCAGTACTTC. Encoded protein: CASSLAQGAFYEQYF.

The DNA for the CDR3 is TGTGCCAGCAGCTTAGCGGGGGCTCGTTACAATGAGCAGTTCTTC. It codes for CASSLAGARYNEQFF. The chain employs TRBV11-3 and TRBJ2-1, with D perhaps assigned TRBD1 or TRBD2 (6 bases each). Per the germline V gene, CDR1 is SGHNT and CDR2 is YENEEA. The length of the CDR3 is 15 residues. Trimming stripped 1 base from V and 4 bases from J, with 11 bases between. Complete variable domain (other parts from reference TRBV11-3 and TRBJ2-1): EAGVVQSPRYKIIEKKQPVAFWCNPISGHNTLYWYLQNLGQGPELLIRYENEEAVDDSQLPKDRFSAERLKGVDSTLKIQPAELGDSAVYLCASSLAGARYNEQFFGPGTRLTVL.